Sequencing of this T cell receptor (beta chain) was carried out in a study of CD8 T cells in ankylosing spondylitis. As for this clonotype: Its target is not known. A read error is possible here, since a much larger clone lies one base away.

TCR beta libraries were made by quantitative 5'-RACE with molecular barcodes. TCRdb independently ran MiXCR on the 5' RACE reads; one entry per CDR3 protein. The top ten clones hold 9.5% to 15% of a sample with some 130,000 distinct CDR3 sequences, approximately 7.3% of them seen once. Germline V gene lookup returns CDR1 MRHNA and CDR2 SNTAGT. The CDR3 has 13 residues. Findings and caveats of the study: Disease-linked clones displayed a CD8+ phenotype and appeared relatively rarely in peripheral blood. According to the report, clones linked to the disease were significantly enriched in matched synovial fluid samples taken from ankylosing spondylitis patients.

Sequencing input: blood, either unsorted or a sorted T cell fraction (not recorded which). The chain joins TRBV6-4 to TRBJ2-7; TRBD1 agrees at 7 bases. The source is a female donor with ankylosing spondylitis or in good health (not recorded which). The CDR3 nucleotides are TGTACCAGCAGTGCCTTCCACAGGGGCGAGCAGTACTTC. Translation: CTSSAFHRGEQYF.